Below are 25 T cell receptor beta chains sequenced from a single sample in a study of tissue T cells after allogeneic stem cell transplantation. Repertoires were generated with immunoSEQ multiplex PCR, while TCRdb's copy carries only in-frame clones and drops some. Counted here are more than 7,000 clones, just over 55% occurring once; the ten biggest clones make up about a fifth. The sample in question was tissue from the jejunum, obtained at autopsy. These receptors were obtained from a female donor over 55 with lung cancer.

The gene calls are TRBV15 and TRBJ2-1; TRBD1 might be the D (7 bases). Between the trimmed V and J ends, which lost 5 bases and 3 bases, there was a span of 14 bases. CDR1 LNHNV and CDR2 YYDKDF come from the germline V gene (reference sequence). The CDR3 extends over 15 amino acids. CDR3 nucleotides: TGTGCCACCAGCTTCGGGACAGCGGGCTACAATGAGCAGTTCTTC. Amino acids: CATSFGTAGYNEQFF.

CDR3 region: CASSRATNSPLHF. In nucleotides, the CDR3 is TGTGCCAGCAGCCGGGCCACCAATTCACCCCTCCACTTT. This chain uses TRBV3-1 (or the pseudogene TRBV3-2) with TRBJ1-6; D is unresolved. The CDR3 consists of 13 residues. The germline gives CDR1 LGHDT, CDR2 YNNKEL (reference sequence). With 4 bases removed from V and 7 bases from J, the gap between germline ends came to 8 bases.

In its sample, this clone is medium-sized (0.01 to 0.1%). J is TRBJ1-6 and V is TRBV19, with D unclear. Deletions cut 3 bases from V and 6 bases from J, with 9 bases between. Germline values: CDR1 LNHDA, CDR2 SQIVND (reference sequence). This CDR3 has 14 residues. DNA of the CDR3: TGTGCCAGTAGTATCGGGCAGTCTAATTCACCCCTCCACTTT. This encodes CASSIGQSNSPLHF.

The V gene is TRBV19, the J gene TRBJ2-5; TRBD1 is a possible D gene (6 bases). The CDR3 has 13 residues. Looked up from germline, CDR1 is LNHDA and CDR2 is SQIVND (reference sequence). Trimming took off 3 bases at V and 3 bases at J, with 8 bases between the two ends. The CDR3 loop reads CASSIQGKETQYF. For the CDR3, the DNA is TGTGCCAGTAGTATCCAGGGGAAAGAGACCCAGTACTTC.

The chain links TRBV5-1 to TRBJ2-3; TRBD2 aligns across 10 bases. Germline V gene lookup returns CDR1 SGHRS and CDR2 YFSETQ. The CDR3 sequence is 17 residues long. V dropped 0 bases and J dropped 2; count of bases not matched to a gene: 6. The CDR3 nucleotides read TGCGCCAGCAGCTTGGCGGGAACTAGCGGGGCCACAGATACGCAGTATTTT. It is translated as CASSLAGTSGATDTQYF.

The chain links TRBV5-8 to TRBJ2-1; possibly TRBD1 for D (6 bases). V lost 2 bases and J lost 6, with 15 bases in between. CDR3 length: 15 residues. Germline-derived CDR1 and CDR2 are SGHTS and YDEGEE. The CDR3 coding sequence is TGTGCCAGCAGCTTTAGGGCAGGGGCGGGCAATGAGCAGTTCTTC. As protein: CASSFRAGAGNEQFF.

This clone showed up just a few times. CDR3 in DNA: TGTGCCACGCAGGCTAGCGGGAGAGCGTACAATGAGCAGTTCTTC. Translating gives CATQASGRAYNEQFF. V gene TRBV24-1 combines with J gene TRBJ2-1; 10 bases agree with TRBD2. The length of the CDR3 is 15 residues. V lost 10 bases, J lost 4 bases, and 9 bases stayed unmatched. Looked up from germline, CDR1 is KGHDR and CDR2 is SFDVKD.

The V and J genes are TRBV14 and TRBJ2-7; perhaps D is TRBD1 or TRBD2 (5 bases each). In germline, CDR1 is SGHDN, CDR2 FVKESK. This CDR3 comprises 15 residues. Trimming took off 5 bases at V and 1 base at J, with 15 bases between the two ends. The chain's CDR3 is CASSSEGWGSYEQYF. CDR3 nucleotide sequence: TGTGCCAGCAGCTCTGAGGGGTGGGGTTCCTACGAGCAGTACTTC.

This clone was seen just once. The V call is TRBV6-6, the J call TRBJ1-1, with 8 bases lining up with TRBD1. The length of the CDR3 is 15 residues. CDR1 is MNHNY and CDR2 is SVGAGI in the germline V gene (reference sequence). Trimming at V came to 6 bases and at J to 1 base, leaving 7 bases not matched to a gene. CDR3 sequence (DNA): TGTGCCAGCAGGGGGGACAGGCGGAGGAACACTGAAGCTTTCTTT. Its protein is CASRGDRRRNTEAFF.

The V and J genes are TRBV9 and TRBJ2-3; tentative D call: TRBD2 (5 bases). CDR1 and CDR2 from the germline V gene are SGDLS and YYNGEE. The CDR3 spans 13 residues. The V end was cut by 0 bases, the J end by 6 bases, with 8 bases between. The CDR3 spells CASSVGGYDTQYF. The CDR3 DNA reads as TGTGCCAGCAGCGTAGGAGGGTACGATACGCAGTATTTT.

This clone was recorded once. CDR3 DNA sequence: TGTGCCAGCAGCCCTAGGTACAGGGGCATTGCGGAAGCTTTCTTT. Amino acids: CASSPRYRGIAEAFF. V is TRBV7-2 and J is TRBJ1-1; 7 bases fit TRBD1. The CDR3 length is 15 residues. Looked up from germline, CDR1 is SGHTA and CDR2 is FQGNSA. V lost 5 bases, J lost 8 bases, and 14 bases stayed unmatched.

In this sample, this clone turned up a few times. The J gene is TRBJ2-3, the V gene TRBV27; 7 bases are a match to TRBD2. V lost 7 bases and J lost 1; bases outside the gene matches: 5. The CDR3 runs 14 residues. From germline, CDR1 is MNHEY and CDR2 SMNVEV (reference sequence). CDR3 residues: CASTYSGGTDTQYF. CDR3 coding DNA: TGTGCCAGCACTTACAGCGGGGGCACAGATACGCAGTATTTT.

The rearrangement uses TRBV5-8 and TRBJ1-5, with unresolved D. V was shortened by 2 bases and J by 9 bases, with 12 bases between the two germline ends. The CDR3 runs to 13 residues. Germline lookup yields CDR1 SGHTS and CDR2 YDEGEE. The CDR3 here is CASSLEGDGPQHF. The CDR3 DNA sequence: TGTGCCAGCAGCTTAGAAGGTGACGGGCCCCAGCATTTT. Full variable domain (remainder filled in from reference TRBV5-8 and TRBJ1-5): EAGVTQSPTHLIKTRGQQATLRCSPISGHTSVYWYQQALGLGLQFLLWYDEGEERNRGNFPPRFSGRQFPNYSSELNVNALELEDSALYLCASSLEGDGPQHFGDGTRLSIL.

This clone was counted a few times. The V and J genes are TRBV6-5 and TRBJ1-6, with no clear D. Germline CDR1 reads MNHEY; CDR2 reads SVGAGI. CDR3 length: 13 residues. Trimming cost V 7 bases and J 6 bases, with 10 bases left between them. The CDR3 coding sequence is TGTGCCAGCACTTTTGAGGGTAATTCACCCCTCCACTTT. Translating it yields CASTFEGNSPLHF.

This chain uses TRBV10-3 with TRBJ2-5, with D hard to call. The CDR3 length is 11 residues. CDR1 ENHRY and CDR2 SYGVKD come from the germline V gene. V dropped 2 bases and J dropped 5 bases, with 3 bases sitting between them. CDR3 protein: CAISERETQYF. The CDR3 region has the DNA TGTGCCATCAGTGAGAGGGAGACCCAGTACTTC.

The chain links TRBV6-6 to TRBJ1-2; D unclear. V lost 5 bases to trimming and J lost 3 bases, with 25 bases between them. CDR1 MNHNY and CDR2 SVGAGI come from the germline V gene (reference sequence). This CDR3 spans 18 amino acids. The CDR3 here is CASSPVLVSDRVHYGYTF. CDR3 coding DNA: TGTGCCAGCAGTCCCGTATTGGTATCGGATCGAGTCCACTATGGCTACACCTTC.

The gene calls are TRBV6-1 and TRBJ2-7; 10 bases align to TRBD2. The CDR3 is 16 amino acids. Per germline, CDR1 MNHNS and CDR2 SASEGT. The J segment lost 4 bases and the V segment lost 4 bases, leaving 10 bases of the junction unmatched. The CDR3 sequence: CASSATWASGSYEQYF. The CDR3 DNA reads TGTGCCAGCAGTGCGACGTGGGCTAGCGGGAGTTACGAGCAGTACTTC.

This clone is deemed medium-sized (0.01 to 0.1%). The V call is TRBV10-2, the J call TRBJ2-5, with D unclear. CDR1 is WSHSY, CDR2 SAAADI, per germline. The CDR3 runs to 15 residues. V was pared by 4 bases and J by 1 base, with 13 bases between. CDR3 residues: CASSVSGGRQETQYF. CDR3 nucleotides: TGCGCCAGCAGTGTATCGGGCGGCCGCCAAGAGACCCAGTACTTC.

This clone has a handful of counts. The genes are TRBV30 and TRBJ2-3, with D perhaps being TRBD1 or TRBD2 (6 bases each). This CDR3 spans 15 amino acids. V lost 5 bases and J 2 bases, leaving 17 bases between the germline ends. Germline-derived CDR1 and CDR2 are GTSNPN and SVGIG (reference sequence). In DNA form, the CDR3 reads TGTGCCTGGTCTCGCTCGGGGGCTAACACAGATACGCAGTATTTT. This sequence encodes CAWSRSGANTDTQYF.

This clone was counted a few times. The DNA for the CDR3 is TGTGCCAGCAGTGCACCGGGACGGAGGAGCAATCAGCCCCAGCATTTT. This gives the protein CASSAPGRRSNQPQHF. The chain is built from TRBV2 and TRBJ1-5, with D possibly matching TRBD1 (5 bases). CDR1 is SNHLY, CDR2 FYNNEI, per germline. The CDR3 length is 16 residues. V was pared by 4 bases and J by 1 base, with 14 bases between.

V and J are TRBV6-5 and TRBJ1-4; TRBD1 might be the D (5 bases). Germline lookup yields CDR1 MNHEY and CDR2 SVGAGI. This CDR3 spans 15 amino acids. V lost 5 bases and J lost 5, with 15 bases in between. CDR3 sequence (DNA): TGTGCCAGCAGTATGTGGGGACTGACGAATGAAAAACTGTTTTTT. It is translated as CASSMWGLTNEKLFF.

This clone is termed large. V and J are TRBV24-1 and TRBJ2-5; D remains ambiguous. CDR3 size: 13 residues. CDR1 and CDR2 (germline): KGHDR, SFDVKD. Trimming removed 0 bases from V and 1 base from J, with 2 bases in between. CDR3 sequence: CATSDLLQETQYF. The CDR3, as DNA: TGTGCCACCAGTGATTTGCTCCAAGAGACCCAGTACTTC.

The rearrangement uses TRBV30 and TRBJ1-1; TRBD1 aligns across 7 bases. The CDR3 covers 16 residues. Germline assignment: CDR1 GTSNPN and CDR2 SVGIG (reference sequence). V lost 7 bases, J lost 1 base, and 15 bases stayed unmatched. Here the CDR3 DNA reads TGTGCCTCAAAGGGTAGACAGGGCATGGGGAACACTGAAGCTTTCTTT. It yields the protein CASKGRQGMGNTEAFF.

This clone ranks as medium-sized. V usage is TRBV28 and J usage is TRBJ1-2, with D uncertain. The CDR3 contains 12 residues. Germline V gives CDR1 MDHEN, CDR2 SYDVKM. Trimming stripped 5 bases from V and 1 base from J, with 5 bases between. The CDR3 sequence: CASSAINYGYTF. In DNA, the CDR3 is TGTGCCAGCAGTGCAATTAACTATGGCTACACCTTC.

The rearrangement joins TRBV27 to TRBJ1-1, with 9 bases that match TRBD1. Per the germline V gene, CDR1 is MNHEY and CDR2 is SMNVEV (reference sequence). J was trimmed by 5 bases and V by 0 bases; bases with no gene match: 4. This CDR3 is 15 amino acids long. CDR3 in amino acids: CASSLSGGTGTEAFF. DNA for the CDR3: TGTGCCAGCAGTTTATCGGGTGGGACAGGGACTGAAGCTTTCTTT.